This passage covers 10 T cell receptor beta chains from one sample sequenced in a study of monozygotic twins with inflammatory bowel disease. TCRdb reprocessed the 5' RACE reads; each CDR3 protein has one entry and no DNA is given. Its listing shows about 210,000 distinct CDR3 sequences. Sequenced sample: blood. Receptors were obtained from a human donor with ulcerative colitis or Crohn's disease, or a healthy co-twin of an affected twin (not recorded which).

The CDR3 reads CASSLLTIGTEAFF. The rearrangement links TRBV5-1 to TRBJ1-1. The length of the CDR3 is 14 residues. The germline gives CDR1 SGHRS, CDR2 YFSETQ.

This rearrangement joins TRBV5-1 to TRBJ2-3; TCRdb proposes TRBD1, but this gene call is untestable without DNA. Germline V gives CDR1 SGHRS, CDR2 YFSETQ. This CDR3 contains 14 residues. CDR3 sequence reads: CASSPYRVPDTQYF.

The V and J genes are TRBV18 and TRBJ2-3; TCRdb outputs TRBD2, but without DNA this stays unchecked. The CDR3 extends over 15 amino acids. CDR1 and CDR2 from the germline V gene are KGHSH and LQKENI. CDR3 residues: CASSPQSRRPDTQYF.

V and J are TRBV7-9 and TRBJ2-1; TCRdb outputs TRBD2, but without DNA this stays unchecked. Germline assignment: CDR1 SEHNR and CDR2 FQNEAQ (reference sequence). CDR3 size: 15 residues. This CDR3 reads CASSFLLAGVNEQFF.

This chain connects TRBV3-1 to TRBJ2-5; the D call from TCRdb, TRBD2, cannot be confirmed without DNA. Germline V gene lookup returns CDR1 LGHDT and CDR2 YNNKEL (reference sequence). This CDR3 has 14 residues. CDR3 region: CASSQGRLEETQYF.

This rearrangement joins TRBV7-8 to TRBJ2-2; TCRdb reports TRBD2, a call that lacks DNA to check it against. The CDR3 covers 15 residues. Germline loops: CDR1 SGHVS, CDR2 FQNEAQ. The CDR3: CASSLVAGATGELFF.

The chain carries TRBV19 and TRBJ1-5. Germline lookup yields CDR1 LNHDA and CDR2 SQIVND (reference sequence). This CDR3 region has 14 residues. The CDR3: CASNQGLGNQPQHF.

This chain's CDR3 is CASRDTSGGQEAQYF. V and J are TRBV5-1 and TRBJ2-5; the TCRdb call, TRBD2, lacks DNA for checking. This CDR3 is 15 amino acids long. Germline CDR1 and CDR2: SGHRS and YFSETQ.

The chain is built from TRBV18 and TRBJ2-1. The V gene's germline CDR1 is KGHSH and CDR2 LQKENI. This CDR3 contains 15 residues. CDR3 in amino acids: CASSPTITAYNEQFF.

This chain joins TRBV5-6 and TRBJ1-1; TCRdb's D gene call, TRBD1, goes unchecked for lack of DNA. The germline CDR1 and CDR2 sequences are SGHDT and YYEEEE. There are 15 residues in the CDR3. The CDR3 spells CASSFGTGGSHEAFF.